The next 26 T cell receptor beta chains were all read from a single sample in a study of response to subunit inactivated influenza vaccine. TCRdb reprocessed the RT-PCR reads with MiXCR, giving one entry per CDR3 protein. Of a few hundred thousand distinct CDR3 sequences detected, less than 15% appear once; the ten largest clones hold over 8.5%. The sample consisted of PBMCs from blood, taken roughly 13 days after vaccination. The receptors derive from a man in his forties or fifties who received an inactivated influenza vaccine.

The V call is TRBV4-1, the J call TRBJ2-7; D gene uncertain. In germline, CDR1 is MGHRA, CDR2 YSYEKL. Trimming took 3 bases from V and 4 from J, leaving 13 bases between them. The CDR3 covers 14 residues. CDR3 DNA: TGCGCCAGCAGCCATTCCTCACAGTTTTACGAGCAGTACTTC. Its protein is CASSHSSQFYEQYF.

This chain uses TRBV6-5 with TRBJ2-3, with D maybe TRBD2 (5 bases). V was cut by 4 bases and J by 1 base, with 18 bases left in between. Germline values: CDR1 MNHEY, CDR2 SVGAGI. The CDR3 contains 17 residues. CDR3 loop: CASSFNPRGPGTDTQYF. The CDR3 coding sequence is TGTGCCAGCAGTTTCAACCCGCGCGGGCCCGGCACAGATACGCAGTATTTT.

In DNA, the CDR3 is TGTGCCATCAGTGAGACTAGCGGGGGGGCCAGCAATGAGCAGTTCTTC. Its protein is CAISETSGGASNEQFF. This chain joins TRBV10-3 and TRBJ2-1; 13 bases fit TRBD2. Germline V gene sequence: CDR1 ENHRY, CDR2 SYGVKD. This CDR3 region has 16 residues. Trimming at V came to 2 bases and at J to 6 bases, leaving 4 bases not matched to a gene.

This clonotype was counted only a few times. The rearrangement uses TRBV12-3 or TRBV12-4 and TRBJ2-7, with 10 nucleotides matching TRBD1. CDR3 size: 15 residues. Unmatched junction bases numbered 10, after V lost 7 bases and J lost 4 bases. The DNA of the CDR3 is TGTGCCAGCAATCCGGGACAGGGGTTGGGATACGAGCAGTACTTC. It codes for CASNPGQGLGYEQYF.

CDR3 DNA sequence: TGCAGTGCTAGGGAGACAGGGGTAGGCGTAGCTTTCTTT. Protein sequence: CSARETGVGVAFF. This chain links TRBV20-1 with TRBJ1-1; 8 positions agree with TRBD1. V gave up 3 bases and J gave up 10 bases; unmatched junction bases: 10. The CDR3 length is 13 residues. Germline V gene sequence: CDR1 DFQATT, CDR2 SNEGSKA (reference sequence).

The chain has TRBV20-1 and TRBJ2-3; 9 nucleotides agree with TRBD2. The germline gives CDR1 DFQATT, CDR2 SNEGSKA (reference sequence). CDR3 length equals 14 residues. V gave up 6 bases and J gave up 5 bases; unmatched junction bases: 9. CDR3 residues: CSADPAGGRDTQYF. The CDR3 nucleotides read TGCAGTGCCGATCCAGCGGGGGGCCGAGATACGCAGTATTTT.

This clonotype was detected a few times. The chain is built from TRBV9 and TRBJ2-2, with 11 bases identical to TRBD2. V was clipped by 4 bases and J by 3 bases; unmatched bases: 8. The germline gives CDR1 SGDLS, CDR2 YYNGEE. This CDR3 is built from 17 residues. The CDR3 region is CASSSASGGTYTGELFF. CDR3 sequence (DNA): TGTGCCAGCAGCTCCGCTAGCGGGGGGACCTACACCGGGGAGCTGTTTTTT.

In this sample, this clonotype turned up many times. This sequence joins TRBV7-6 and TRBJ2-7, with TRBD1 as a possible D gene (6 bases). This CDR3 has 13 amino acids. Trimming took 4 bases from V and 10 from J, leaving 17 bases between them. The germline gives CDR1 SGHVS, CDR2 FNYEAQ. The CDR3, as DNA: TGTGCCAGCAGCTCAAAAATGACAGGTCTTCAGTACTTC. Its protein is CASSSKMTGLQYF.

This clonotype was found a few times. The chain employs TRBV10-3 and TRBJ2-3; D gene ambiguous. Trimming pared 3 bases from V and 1 base from J, leaving 8 bases between. The length of the CDR3 is 14 residues. CDR1 is ENHRY and CDR2 is SYGVKD in the germline V gene. CDR3 residues: CAISELWGTDTQYF. In nucleotides, the CDR3 is TGTGCCATCAGTGAATTATGGGGCACAGATACGCAGTATTTT.

This clonotype was seen ten or more times. This chain uses TRBV20-1 with TRBJ2-1; D is uncertain. This CDR3 has 12 residues. V was shortened by 6 bases and J by 2 bases, with 8 bases between the two germline ends. Germline V gene lookup returns CDR1 DFQATT and CDR2 SNEGSKA (reference sequence). The CDR3 region has the DNA TGCAGTGCCCTGGCCCCCTACAATGAGCAGTTCTTC. It is translated as CSALAPYNEQFF.

This clonotype was detected a few times. This chain links TRBV10-3 with TRBJ2-2; D tentatively reads TRBD1 or TRBD2 (5 bases each). V shed 7 bases and J shed 1 base, with 16 bases lying between them. Germline V gives CDR1 ENHRY, CDR2 SYGVKD. This CDR3 comprises 16 residues. The CDR3 loop reads CAITPSGLENTGELFF. The CDR3 coding sequence is TGTGCCATCACTCCCTCGGGGCTCGAGAACACCGGGGAGCTGTTTTTT.

This clonotype has more than one count but fewer than ten. The V gene is TRBV6-2 or TRBV6-3, the J gene TRBJ2-7; D uncertain. The CDR3 length is 13 residues. Trimming left V 0 bases short and J 6 bases short, with 9 bases between. The germline V gene encodes CDR1 MNHEY and CDR2 SVGEGT. Written as DNA, the CDR3 is TGTGCCAGCAGTTACTCGTTAGGGTTCGAGCAGTACTTC. Protein product: CASSYSLGFEQYF.

V and J are TRBV30 and TRBJ2-7, with 10 positions matching TRBD2. The CDR3 has 14 amino acids. Trimming at V came to 2 bases and at J to 7 bases, leaving 8 bases not matched to a gene. From germline, CDR1 is GTSNPN and CDR2 SVGIG (reference sequence). CDR3 nucleotides: TGTGCCTGGAGTCCCTGGACTAGCGGTCGTGAGCAGTACTTC. It codes for CAWSPWTSGREQYF.

This clonotype was seen a handful of times. The chain joins TRBV7-9 to TRBJ2-1; 11 bases are shared with TRBD2. Trimming cost V 4 bases and J 4 bases; bases outside gene matches: 6. The CDR3 has 16 amino acids. Germline lookup yields CDR1 SEHNR and CDR2 FQNEAQ (reference sequence). The CDR3, as DNA: TGTGCCAGCAGCTACGGGACTAGCGGTGTATACAATGAGCAGTTCTTC. This translates into CASSYGTSGVYNEQFF.

The chain links TRBV6-1 to TRBJ1-3; no clear D gene. This CDR3 comprises 18 residues. The ends were cut back, 5 bases at V and 0 bases at J, with 20 bases in the middle. CDR1 and CDR2 from the germline V gene are MNHNS and SASEGT. CDR3 region: CASSLMTRSYSSGNTIYF. CDR3 sequence (DNA): TGTGCCAGCAGTCTCATGACTAGGTCCTACAGCTCTGGAAACACCATATATTTT.

In its sample, this clonotype was seen a few times. The rearrangement links TRBV4-1 to TRBJ2-7; D perhaps matches TRBD2 (5 bases). Trimming took off 4 bases at V and 2 bases at J, with 12 bases between the two ends. The CDR3 is made up of 14 amino acids. The germline V gene has CDR1 MGHRA and CDR2 YSYEKL. The CDR3 region is CASSLRQRTYEQYF. As DNA, the CDR3 is TGCGCCAGCAGCCTTAGGCAGCGGACCTACGAGCAGTACTTC.

This clonotype showed up just a few times. The chain is built from TRBV7-9 and TRBJ2-5, with TRBD2 matching 10 bases. The CDR3 consists of 15 residues. Trimming removed 5 bases from V and 7 bases from J; junction bases left unmatched: 10. Germline V gives CDR1 SEHNR, CDR2 FQNEAQ (reference sequence). The CDR3 DNA follows: TGTGCCAGCAGCCCACAGTCTAGCGGGAGTCCGACCCAGTACTTC. Its translation: CASSPQSSGSPTQYF.

This clonotype appeared a few times. This chain links TRBV4-2 with TRBJ1-1, with a weak D call TRBD1 (6 bases). The CDR3 is 16 amino acids. The V and J ends lost 0 bases and 3 bases respectively, with 14 bases between them. Germline lookup yields CDR1 LGHNA and CDR2 YNFKEQ. CDR3 nucleotide sequence: TGTGCCAGCAGCCAAGATAGGTGGGGGCGAGACACTGAAGCTTTCTTT. Amino acids: CASSQDRWGRDTEAFF.

Ten or more counts support this clonotype. This sequence joins TRBV3-1 and TRBJ2-1; the D call may be TRBD1 or TRBD2 (6 bases each). The CDR3 covers 16 residues. Germline values: CDR1 LGHDT, CDR2 YNNKEL (reference sequence). The ends were cut back, 0 bases at V and 2 bases at J, with 11 bases in the middle. The CDR3 protein is CASSQDVRGAYNEQFF. Here the CDR3 DNA reads TGTGCCAGCAGCCAAGATGTGAGGGGGGCCTACAATGAGCAGTTCTTC.

This chain uses TRBV6-6 with TRBJ2-7; D remains unclear. The ends were cut back, 2 bases at V and 4 bases at J, with 6 bases in the middle. Germline loops: CDR1 MNHNY, CDR2 SVGAGI (reference sequence). The CDR3 is 12 amino acids. As DNA, the CDR3 is TGTGCCAGCAGTTACGGATTATACGAGCAGTACTTC. Translated, it gives CASSYGLYEQYF.

The chain uses TRBV11-2 and TRBJ1-6; D uncertain. Germline CDR1 reads SGHAT; CDR2 reads FQNNGV. This CDR3 comprises 17 residues. V lost 2 bases, J lost 0 bases, and 11 bases lay in between. The CDR3 loop reads CASSLILGSSYNSPLHF. The CDR3 nucleotides are TGTGCCAGCAGCTTAATCTTGGGGAGCTCCTATAATTCACCCCTCCACTTT. The full variable domain, with the rest looked up from reference TRBV11-2 and TRBJ1-6, is EAGVAQSPRYKIIEKRQSVAFWCNPISGHATLYWYQQILGQGPKLLIQFQNNGVVDDSQLPKDRFSAERLKGVDSTLKIQPAKLEDSAVYLCASSLILGSSYNSPLHFGNGTRLTVT.

This clonotype came up many times. The gene calls are TRBV28 and TRBJ2-1, with 8 bases matching TRBD2. Germline CDR1 MDHEN, CDR2 SYDVKM. There are 16 residues in the CDR3. Losses at the gene ends were 5 bases for V and 4 bases for J; bases not matched to a gene: 10. DNA of the CDR3: TGTGCCAGCAGTCAATATAGCGGGACCCCATACAATGAGCAGTTCTTC. It yields the protein CASSQYSGTPYNEQFF. The full variable domain, completed using reference TRBV28 and TRBJ2-1, is DVKVTQSSRYLVKRTGEKVFLECVQDMDHENMFWYRQDPGLGLRLIYFSYDVKMKEKGDIPEGYSVSREKKERFSLILESASTNQTSMYLCASSQYSGTPYNEQFFGPGTRLTVL.

V is TRBV29-1 and J is TRBJ2-1, with D maybe TRBD2 (5 bases). Between the trimmed V and J ends, which lost 6 bases and 3 bases, there was a span of 6 bases. The CDR3 is 11 residues long. CDR1 is SQVTM and CDR2 is ANQGSEA in the germline V gene. CDR3 loop: CSVDYYNEQFF. For the CDR3, the DNA is TGCAGCGTAGACTACTACAATGAGCAGTTCTTC.

This clonotype was counted a few times. This chain joins TRBV6-1 and TRBJ2-5; 7 bases fit TRBD1. Germline V gene sequence: CDR1 MNHNS, CDR2 SASEGT. The ends lost 6 bases at V and 4 bases at J; junction bases unmatched: 8. The CDR3 length is 14 residues. DNA of the CDR3: TGTGCCAGCAGGCCGGGACAGAGGGGAGAGACCCAGTACTTC. It encodes CASRPGQRGETQYF.

V is TRBV4-2 and J is TRBJ2-1; D may be TRBD2 (6 bases). CDR3 size: 15 residues. CDR1 and CDR2 (germline): LGHNA, YNFKEQ. V was clipped by 0 bases and J by 0 bases, with 6 bases between them. CDR3 sequence reads: CASSQEGGSYNEQFF. CDR3 bases: TGTGCCAGCAGCCAAGAGGGGGGCTCCTACAATGAGCAGTTCTTC.

A few counts support this clonotype. V gene TRBV9 combines with J gene TRBJ2-5, with D possibly TRBD1 on 7 matching bases. Germline CDR1 SGDLS, CDR2 YYNGEE. V lost 0 bases to trimming and J lost 5 bases, with 14 bases between them. The CDR3 totals 15 residues. The CDR3 loop is CASSVDQTGRETQYF. CDR3 nucleotides: TGTGCCAGCAGCGTAGATCAGACAGGGAGGGAGACCCAGTACTTC. Based on the CDR3 plus reference TRBV9 and TRBJ2-5, the full variable domain is DSGVTQTPKHLITATGQRVTLRCSPRSGDLSVYWYQQSLDQGLQFLIQYYNGEERAKGNILERFSAQQFPDLHSELNLSSLELGDSALYFCASSVDQTGRETQYFGPGTRLLVL.